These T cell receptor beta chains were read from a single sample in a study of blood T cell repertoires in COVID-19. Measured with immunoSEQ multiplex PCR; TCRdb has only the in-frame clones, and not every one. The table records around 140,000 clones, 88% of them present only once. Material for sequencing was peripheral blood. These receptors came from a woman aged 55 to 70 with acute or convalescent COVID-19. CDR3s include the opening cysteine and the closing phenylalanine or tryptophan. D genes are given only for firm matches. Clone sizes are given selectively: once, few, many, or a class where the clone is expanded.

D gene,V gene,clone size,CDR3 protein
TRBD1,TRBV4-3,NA,CASSQSRTGTGRSNEQFF
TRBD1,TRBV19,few,CASSDRDSYGYTF
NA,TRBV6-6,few,CASSYSRGETQYF
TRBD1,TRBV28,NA,CASSDTGQYTGELFF
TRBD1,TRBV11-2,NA,CASRLRDSGTGELFF
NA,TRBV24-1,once,CATSGHRVGNEQFF
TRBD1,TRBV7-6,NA,CASRRGTDNSPLHF
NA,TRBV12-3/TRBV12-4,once,CASSFSRREQYF
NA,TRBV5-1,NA,CASSFDRTQSYTF
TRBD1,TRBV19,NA,CATWDRAELFF
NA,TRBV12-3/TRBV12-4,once,CASSLDFNSPLHF
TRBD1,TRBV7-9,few,CASSITGQGYGYTF
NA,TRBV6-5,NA,CASMGVQTRYGYTF
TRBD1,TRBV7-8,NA,CASSSNPGQGANYGYTF
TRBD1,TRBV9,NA,CASSVALGQAYEQYF
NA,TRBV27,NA,CASSYRWSTSQYF
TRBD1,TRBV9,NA,CASSVSPRQGTNTGELFF
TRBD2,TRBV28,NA,CASSSRLAGGGYNEQFF
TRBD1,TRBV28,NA,CASSSSNRDRGLEKLFF
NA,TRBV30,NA,CAWSVWTVNTEAFF
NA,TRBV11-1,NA,CASSLRSGTNEKLFF
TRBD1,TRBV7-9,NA,CASTQGDQPQHF
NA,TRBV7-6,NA,CASSLWSGLGYEQYF
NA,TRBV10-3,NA,CAISSNTGPGNSSPLHF
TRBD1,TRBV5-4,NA,CASSLGTGQETQYF
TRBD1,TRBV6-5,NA,CASSYSRDRGDYGYTF
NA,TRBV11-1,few,CASSFGEGGTEAFF
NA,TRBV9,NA,CASSATSLDTQYF
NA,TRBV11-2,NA,CASSFVSGTFSGNTIYF
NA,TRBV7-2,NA,CASSTTDGETQYF
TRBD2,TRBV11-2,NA,CASSPRVSGGPSTDTQYF
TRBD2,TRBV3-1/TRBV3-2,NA,CASSQGVAGGSDTQYF
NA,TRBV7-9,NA,CASSLLAGALYNEQFF
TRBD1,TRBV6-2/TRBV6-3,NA,CASSQGTGGNEQFF
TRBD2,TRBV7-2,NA,CASSSRGEGTQYF
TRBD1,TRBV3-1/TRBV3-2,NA,CASSPRAGGDNEQFF
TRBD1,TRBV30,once,CAWRQQGSNYGYTF
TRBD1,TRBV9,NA,CASSVSGGMNTEAFF
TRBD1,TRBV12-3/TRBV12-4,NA,CASSSLTGLPLHF
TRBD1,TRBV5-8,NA,CASRPGQEAIGEKLFF
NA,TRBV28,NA,CASSGIQARVGPQHF
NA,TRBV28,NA,CASSQITEAFF
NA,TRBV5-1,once,CASTLSGPGGDDYTF
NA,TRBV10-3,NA,CAISESGDTEAFF
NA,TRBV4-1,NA,CASSQDRQRNTGELFF
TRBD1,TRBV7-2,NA,CASSLRQGRGYEQYF
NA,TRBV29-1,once,CSASINYGYTF
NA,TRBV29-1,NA,CSVQYGDGSSGNTIYF
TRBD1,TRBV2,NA,CASSELGQGLDEQYF
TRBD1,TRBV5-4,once,CASSLGQGPQETQYF
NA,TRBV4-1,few,CASSQGKEDTEAFF
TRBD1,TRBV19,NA,CASSYRGTITGELFF
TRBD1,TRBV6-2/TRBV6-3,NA,CASSFGQGTQPQHF
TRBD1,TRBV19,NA,CASSRGGASASGELFF
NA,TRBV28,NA,CASSLTVQETQYF
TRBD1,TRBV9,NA,CASSPRQGLDYGYTF
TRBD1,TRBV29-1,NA,CSVPQGQPNTEAFF
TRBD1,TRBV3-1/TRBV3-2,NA,CASSLPDRGQVAEAFF
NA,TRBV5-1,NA,CASSPTGPNQPQHF
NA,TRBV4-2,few,CASSGRANTDTQYF